Included here is one T cell receptor beta chain sequence, with context. The source of the sample is a study of Tregs in tolerant kidney transplant recipients. Profiling relied on immunoSEQ multiplex PCR, and the TCRdb table lists in-frame clones only, not all of them. The table records under 85,000 clones, 85% to 90% of them present only once. The CDR3 sequence is 14 residues long. Trimming cost V 3 bases and J 6 bases; bases outside gene matches: 7. Germline values: CDR1 ENHRY, CDR2 SYGVKD. This chain joins TRBV10-3 and TRBJ1-2, with 7 bases fitting TRBD1. This receptor was obtained from a human donor who received a combined kidney and bone marrow transplant. The sample consisted of CD4+ T cells from blood, taken before the transplant. The CDR3 nucleotides are TGTGCCATCAGTGATTGGCGAGGGGGCGATGGCTACACCTTC. Protein sequence: CAISDWRGGDGYTF.